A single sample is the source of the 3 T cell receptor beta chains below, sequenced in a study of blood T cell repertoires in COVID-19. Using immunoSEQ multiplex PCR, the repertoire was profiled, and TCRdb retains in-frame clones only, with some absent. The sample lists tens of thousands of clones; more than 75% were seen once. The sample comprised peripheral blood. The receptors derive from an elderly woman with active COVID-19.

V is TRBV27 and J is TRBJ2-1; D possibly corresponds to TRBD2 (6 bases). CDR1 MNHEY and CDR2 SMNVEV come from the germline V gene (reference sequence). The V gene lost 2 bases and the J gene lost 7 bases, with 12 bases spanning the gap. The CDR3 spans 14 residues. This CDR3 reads CASSLNLRGNEQFF. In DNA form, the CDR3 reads TGTGCCAGCAGTTTAAACCTACGGGGGAATGAGCAGTTCTTC.

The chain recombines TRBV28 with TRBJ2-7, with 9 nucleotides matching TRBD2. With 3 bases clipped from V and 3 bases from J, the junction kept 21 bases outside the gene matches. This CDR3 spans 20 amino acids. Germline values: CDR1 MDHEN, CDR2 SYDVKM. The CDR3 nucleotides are TGTGCCAGCAGTTTCCCTCTTAGGCTAGCGGGAACTTCCACGGTCTACGAGCAGTACTTC. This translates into CASSFPLRLAGTSTVYEQYF.

The CDR3 DNA follows: TGTGCCACCAGCACCCACGGTTACACTGAAGCTTTCTTT. Protein: CATSTHGYTEAFF. The rearrangement joins TRBV15 to TRBJ1-1; D is unclear. CDR3 length equals 13 residues. Deletions cut 4 bases from V and 3 bases from J, with 9 bases between. Germline V gives CDR1 LNHNV, CDR2 YYDKDF (reference sequence).